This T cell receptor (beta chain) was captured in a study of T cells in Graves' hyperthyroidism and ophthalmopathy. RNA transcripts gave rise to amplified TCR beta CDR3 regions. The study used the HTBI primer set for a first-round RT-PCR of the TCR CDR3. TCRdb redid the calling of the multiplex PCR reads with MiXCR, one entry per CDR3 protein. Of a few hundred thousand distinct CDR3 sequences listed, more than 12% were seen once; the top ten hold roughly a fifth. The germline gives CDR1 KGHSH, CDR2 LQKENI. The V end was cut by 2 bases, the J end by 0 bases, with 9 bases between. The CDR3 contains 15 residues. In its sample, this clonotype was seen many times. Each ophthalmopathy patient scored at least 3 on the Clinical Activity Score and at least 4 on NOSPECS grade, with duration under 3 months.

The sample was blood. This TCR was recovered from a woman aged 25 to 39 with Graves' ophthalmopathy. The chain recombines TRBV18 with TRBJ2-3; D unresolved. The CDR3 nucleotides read TGTGCCAGCTCACCAAGAGAGATAAGCACAGATACGCAGTATTTT. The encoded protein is CASSPREISTDTQYF.